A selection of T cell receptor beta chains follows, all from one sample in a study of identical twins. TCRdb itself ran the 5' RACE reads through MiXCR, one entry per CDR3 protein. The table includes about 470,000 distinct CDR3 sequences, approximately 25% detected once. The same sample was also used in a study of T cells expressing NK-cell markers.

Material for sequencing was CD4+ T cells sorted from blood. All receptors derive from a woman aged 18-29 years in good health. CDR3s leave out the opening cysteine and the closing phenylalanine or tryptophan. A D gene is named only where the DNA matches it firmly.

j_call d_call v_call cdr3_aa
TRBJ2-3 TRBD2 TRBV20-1 SASAIAGATDTQY
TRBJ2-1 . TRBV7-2 ASSLGGMGEQF
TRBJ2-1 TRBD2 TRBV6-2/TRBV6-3 ASRRLQTGTSGNEQF
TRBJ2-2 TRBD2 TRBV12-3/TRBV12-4 ASSQVAGGNTGELF
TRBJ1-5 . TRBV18 ASSSGGTLNQPQH
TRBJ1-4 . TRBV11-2 ASSTGAGAQEKLF
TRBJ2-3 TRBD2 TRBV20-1 SAFSGGRFTDTQY
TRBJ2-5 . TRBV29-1 SDDQRD
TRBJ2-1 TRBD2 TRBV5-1 ASRLVPLGAPGLAGYNEQF
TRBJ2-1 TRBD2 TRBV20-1 SASSVAGSSYNEQF
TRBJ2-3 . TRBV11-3 ASSLSEGATDTQY
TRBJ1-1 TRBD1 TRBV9 ASSSRTGMNTEAF